The clone carrying this TCR beta chain was observed a single time. Its antigen is unknown. Produced via immunoSEQ multiplex PCR; TCRdb's table is partial and in-frame only. The sample contains some 200,000 clones, approximately 80% of which appear only once. The data originate from a study of cytomegalovirus exposure and HLA in healthy donors. General study findings and limits: Generally TCR sequences proved uncommon, though certain public TCRs appeared in numerous donors.

The source of this sequence is a woman between 25 and 40 years old in good health and CMV-seropositive. Input material: PBMCs.

The CDR3 protein is CASSFGGAWAGNTIYF. The CDR3 coding sequence is TGTGCCAGCAGTTTCGGTGGGGCTTGGGCTGGAAACACCATATATTTT. The chain couples TRBV28 to TRBJ1-3, with TRBD1 as a possible D gene (5 bases). Per germline, CDR1 MDHEN and CDR2 SYDVKM. The germline V and J ends were trimmed by 3 bases and 2 bases, with 14 bases remaining between them. CDR3 length equals 16 residues.